Listed here are 15 T cell receptor beta chains from one sample, sequenced in a study of blood T cell repertoires in COVID-19. Method: immunoSEQ multiplex PCR; TCRdb's copy keeps in-frame clones and lacks some. Of roughly 290,000 clones in the sample, 90% are singletons; the top ten hold approximately 1.5%. The sample was PBMCs or T cells enriched from blood (not recorded which). The receptors were gathered from a woman aged 18-29 years with acute COVID-19.

This clone occurred once. This sequence joins TRBV6-5 and TRBJ1-6, with 7 bases matching TRBD1. Germline V lookup: CDR1 MNHEY, CDR2 SVGAGI. The CDR3 contains 14 residues. Trimming took 4 bases from V and 10 from J; bases not matched to a gene: 7. The CDR3 is CASSWGQTGSPLHF. CDR3 DNA sequence: TGTGCCAGCAGTTGGGGACAGACCGGCTCACCCCTCCACTTT.

The rearrangement uses TRBV28 and TRBJ1-4; D is perhaps TRBD1 (5 bases). The germline V and J ends were trimmed by 8 bases and 4 bases, with 17 bases remaining between them. The CDR3 contains 15 residues. Germline V lookup: CDR1 MDHEN, CDR2 SYDVKM. CDR3 amino acids: CASRPRQLNNEKLFF. The DNA of the CDR3 is TGTGCCAGCCGTCCCAGACAGTTAAATAATGAAAAACTGTTTTTT. The full variable domain, rest sourced from reference TRBV28 and TRBJ1-4, is DVKVTQSSRYLVKRTGEKVFLECVQDMDHENMFWYRQDPGLGLRLIYFSYDVKMKEKGDIPEGYSVSREKKERFSLILESASTNQTSMYLCASRPRQLNNEKLFFGSGTQLSVL.

J is TRBJ2-1 and V is TRBV3-1 (or the pseudogene TRBV3-2); 15 nucleotides agree with TRBD2. This CDR3 spans 16 amino acids. Per the germline V gene, CDR1 is LGHDT and CDR2 is YNNKEL (reference sequence). V gave up 6 bases and J gave up 3 bases; unmatched junction bases: 3. The CDR3 coding sequence is TGTGCCAGCAGTTGGACTAGCGGGAGGGGCTACAATGAGCAGTTCTTC. Protein sequence: CASSWTSGRGYNEQFF.

This clone was seen a handful of times. In DNA, the CDR3 is TGCAGCGTTGTAGGGGGGGTGAGGGATACGCAGTATTTT. Its translation: CSVVGGVRDTQYF. This chain uses TRBV29-1 with TRBJ2-3, with D tentatively TRBD2 (7 bases). This CDR3 is 13 amino acids long. CDR1 is SQVTM and CDR2 is ANQGSEA in the germline V gene. V lost 4 bases and J 6 bases, leaving 14 bases between the germline ends.

The V call is TRBV7-3, the J call TRBJ2-1; 10 bases are shared with TRBD2. The germline V gene has CDR1 SGHTA and CDR2 FQGTGA. The CDR3 spans 16 residues. V lost 5 bases to trimming and J lost 0 bases; unmatched junction nucleotides: 4. CDR3 coding DNA: TGTGCCAGCAGCCAAGCGGGAGGGAGCTCCTACAATGAGCAGTTCTTC. Translation: CASSQAGGSSYNEQFF.

V usage is TRBV27 and J usage is TRBJ2-3, with 7 bases fitting TRBD2. Germline V gives CDR1 MNHEY, CDR2 SMNVEV (reference sequence). J gave up 4 bases and V 2 bases, and 0 bases lay outside the gene matches. The CDR3 has 13 residues. The CDR3 loop reads CASSLTSADTQYF. CDR3 DNA sequence: TGTGCCAGCAGTTTAACTAGCGCAGATACGCAGTATTTT.

The chain carries TRBV7-8 and TRBJ1-5; TRBD1 matches at 9 bases. Germline-derived CDR1 and CDR2 are SGHVS and FQNEAQ. J gave up 4 bases and V 4 bases, and 2 bases lay outside the gene matches. This CDR3 contains 14 residues. Written as DNA, the CDR3 is TGTGCCAGCAGCTCGGACAGGGGAAATCAGCCCCAGCATTTT. Protein product: CASSSDRGNQPQHF.

The V gene is TRBV9, the J gene TRBJ2-3; TRBD2 aligns across 9 bases. Germline V lookup: CDR1 SGDLS, CDR2 YYNGEE. The CDR3 length is 16 residues. V lost 0 bases and J lost 2; bases outside the gene matches: 4. The CDR3 DNA reads as TGTGCCAGCAGCGTAGGAGCGGGAGGATCCACAGATACGCAGTATTTT. This codes for CASSVGAGGSTDTQYF.

V and J are TRBV5-4 and TRBJ2-1; the match to TRBD2 covers 8 bases. Germline V gene data show CDR1 as SGHNT and CDR2 as YYREEE (reference sequence). The CDR3 is 16 residues long. V lost 4 bases and J lost 2; bases outside the gene matches: 8. The CDR3 DNA follows: TGTGCCAGCAGCCTCAGCTCTAGCGGGCCCTACAATGAGCAGTTCTTC. It specifies CASSLSSSGPYNEQFF.

The chain is built from TRBV28 and TRBJ1-1; TRBD1 is a possible D gene (6 bases). Trimming left V 1 base short and J 4 bases short, with 22 bases between. Germline CDR1 is MDHEN and CDR2 is SYDVKM. The CDR3 extends over 18 amino acids. As DNA, the CDR3 is TGTGCCAGCAGTTTATTGGTCGGGGGGGCAGAGTGGGGCACTGAAGCTTTCTTT. Translating gives CASSLLVGGAEWGTEAFF.

This clone was seen just once. The V and J genes are TRBV19 and TRBJ2-1, with 7 positions matching TRBD2. Trimming at V came to 0 bases and at J to 2 bases, leaving 4 bases not matched to a gene. Germline V gene lookup returns CDR1 LNHDA and CDR2 SQIVND (reference sequence). The CDR3 covers 16 residues. CDR3 protein: CASSIDGGSAYNEQFF. In nucleotides, the CDR3 is TGTGCCAGTAGTATAGATGGCGGGAGTGCCTACAATGAGCAGTTCTTC.

This chain connects TRBV19 to TRBJ1-1; 9 bases are a match to TRBD1. Looked up from germline, CDR1 is LNHDA and CDR2 is SQIVND (reference sequence). V was clipped by 5 bases and J by 0 bases; unmatched bases: 10. The CDR3 has 17 residues. CDR3 sequence: CASSAGPDRGMNTEAFF. Written as DNA, the CDR3 is TGTGCCAGTAGTGCCGGCCCGGACAGGGGTATGAACACTGAAGCTTTCTTT.

V is TRBV15 and J is TRBJ2-1; possible D gene TRBD2, 6 bases. Trimming cost V 5 bases and J 9 bases, with 17 bases left between them. Germline V CDR1 and CDR2: LNHNV, YYDKDF (reference sequence). The CDR3 has 14 amino acids. CDR3 nucleotide sequence: TGTGCCACCAGCCAGGATCGGGAGTTAGGTGAGCAGTTCTTC. Its translation: CATSQDRELGEQFF.

J is TRBJ2-1 and V is TRBV18; 7 bases match TRBD2. The V gene end was trimmed by 4 bases and the J gene end by 8 bases; junction bases not matched to a gene: 8. The CDR3 has 14 residues. Germline V lookup: CDR1 KGHSH, CDR2 LQKENI. The CDR3 is CASSQAGVGDEQFF. The DNA for the CDR3 is TGTGCCAGCTCACAGGCGGGAGTAGGAGATGAGCAGTTCTTC. Looking up the rest from reference TRBV18 and TRBJ2-1 gives the full variable domain: NAGVMQNPRHLVRRRGQEARLRCSPMKGHSHVYWYRQLPEEGLKFMVYLQKENIIDESGMPKERFSAEFPKEGPSILRIQQVVRGDSAAYFCASSQAGVGDEQFFGPGTRLTVL.

The chain is built from TRBV27 and TRBJ1-1; unclear D gene. The CDR3 is 11 residues long. V lost 1 base and J 7 bases, leaving 4 bases between the germline ends. The germline gives CDR1 MNHEY, CDR2 SMNVEV (reference sequence). The chain's CDR3 is CASSLFGEAFF. The CDR3 nucleotides read TGTGCCAGCAGTTTATTCGGTGAAGCTTTCTTT.